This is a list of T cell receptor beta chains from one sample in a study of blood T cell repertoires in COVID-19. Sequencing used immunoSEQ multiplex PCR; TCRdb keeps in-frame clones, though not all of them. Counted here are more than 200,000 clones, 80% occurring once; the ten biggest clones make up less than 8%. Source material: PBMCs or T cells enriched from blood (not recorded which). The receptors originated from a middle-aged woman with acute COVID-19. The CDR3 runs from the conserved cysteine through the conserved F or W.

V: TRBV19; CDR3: CASSILRRYSNQPQHF
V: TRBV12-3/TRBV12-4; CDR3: CASSSQARETQYF
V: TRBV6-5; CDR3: CASGVGGNEQFF
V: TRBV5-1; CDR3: CASSIGTANQPQHF
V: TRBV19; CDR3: CASSMEHGDTYNEQFF
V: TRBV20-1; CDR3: CSASGGGNSPLHF
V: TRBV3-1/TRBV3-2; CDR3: CASSQSQGYEQYF
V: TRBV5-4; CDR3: CASSLVGGAVEAFF
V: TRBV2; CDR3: CASSENFRETQYF
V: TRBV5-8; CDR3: CASSPDGNYGYTF
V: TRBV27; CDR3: CASSLGTPPNEQYF
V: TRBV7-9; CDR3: CASRPMGLAGASHNEQFF
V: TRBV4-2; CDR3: CASSQDRGTYNSPLHF
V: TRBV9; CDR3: CASSPQLAGGYTF
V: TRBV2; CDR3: CASTRTTNYGYTF
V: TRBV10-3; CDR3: CASYQGKANTGELFF
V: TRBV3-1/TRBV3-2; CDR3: CASSQGLDIYYGYTF
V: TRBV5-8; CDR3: CASSPPTGTGAPTGELFF
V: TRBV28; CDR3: CASRNSALAEINEQFF
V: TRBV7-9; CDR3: CASSSDRATEAFF
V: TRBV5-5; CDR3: CASSLLGQNNSPLHF
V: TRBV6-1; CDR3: CASSERGAGETQYF
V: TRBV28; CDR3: CASGRTGENSPLHF
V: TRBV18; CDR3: CASSLNDRGNQPQHF
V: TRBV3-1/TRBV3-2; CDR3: CASSQEPADPPRGQFF
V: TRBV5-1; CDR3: CASSVGQGSQPQHF
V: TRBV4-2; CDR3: CASSRKGTSDYNEQFF
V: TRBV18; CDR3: CASSGTASEKLFF
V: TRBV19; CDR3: CASSITDTQYF
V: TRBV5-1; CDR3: CASSSRGSESSGNTIYF
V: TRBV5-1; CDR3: CASSPDREDSPLHF
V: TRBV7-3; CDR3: CASSPGHQNTEAFF
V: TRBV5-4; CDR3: CASSLGGQGRATNEKLFF
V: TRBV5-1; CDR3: CASSGGLYEQYF
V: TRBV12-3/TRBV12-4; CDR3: CASSWTANTEAFF
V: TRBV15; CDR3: CATSREGAGANVLTF
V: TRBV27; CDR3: CATKKESGSLNQPQHF
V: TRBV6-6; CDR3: CASLAGGNQPQHF
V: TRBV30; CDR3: CAWRVAGGPDTQYF
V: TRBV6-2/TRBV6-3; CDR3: CASSLQGGRSPLHF
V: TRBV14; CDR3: CASSPIREGEAFF
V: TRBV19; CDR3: CASSMKMGMRRGGYIDTEAFF
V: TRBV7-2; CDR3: CASSLEPSGASEQFF
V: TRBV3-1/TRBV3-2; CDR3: CASSQVSGGTRNEQYF
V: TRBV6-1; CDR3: CASSGAGTSDTGELFF
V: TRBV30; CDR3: CAWQRDISGSGNTIYF
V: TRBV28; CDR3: CASSNQAGHEQYF
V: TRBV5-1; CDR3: CASSLATGRSTEAFF
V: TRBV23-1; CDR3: CASRLLGQINLNYGYTF
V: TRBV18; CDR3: CASSPNRGTYYEQYF
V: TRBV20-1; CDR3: CSASVDTQYF
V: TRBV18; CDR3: CASSASGGADTQYF
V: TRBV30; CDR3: CAWGQGYEQYF
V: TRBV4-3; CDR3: CASSQVYRGGYTF
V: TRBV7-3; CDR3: CASSNQGSGANVLTF
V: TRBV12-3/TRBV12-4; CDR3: CASSLTRAGGYTF
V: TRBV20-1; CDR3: CSASLAGSWNTIYF
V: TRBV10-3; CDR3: CAISGQGDNQPQHF
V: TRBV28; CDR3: CASSLLSGSGTEAFF
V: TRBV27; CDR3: CASSFPGRAPADTQYF